These T cell receptor beta chains were read from a single sample in a study of shared clonotypes between healthy human individuals. Repertoires were generated with immunoSEQ multiplex PCR, while TCRdb's copy carries only in-frame clones and drops some. The sample contains millions of clones, about 95% of which appear only once. Material: naive CD8+ T cells sorted from blood. The receptor source for this set is a man younger than 35 in good health. The conserved cysteine and the conserved F or W are not part of the CDR3 here.

J	V	CDR3
TRBJ1-1	TRBV19	ASSILAGGTEAF
TRBJ1-1	TRBV6-5	ASSYGGGYLEAF
TRBJ2-7	TRBV11-2	ASSPLQGLHEQY
TRBJ2-7	TRBV5-4	ASSRTSGGGEQY
TRBJ2-5	TRBV27	ASRFVGQGEGETQY
TRBJ2-7	TRBV5-4	ASSFTGVSYEQY
TRBJ1-1	TRBV13	ASSLDPNPNTEAF
TRBJ2-1	TRBV11-2	ASSLDRVEQF
TRBJ2-7	TRBV5-1	ASSFSGPYEQY
TRBJ2-5	TRBV4-1	ASSRDSSGLETQY
TRBJ2-7	TRBV7-9	ASSSGLAGPIYEQY
TRBJ1-2	TRBV18	ASSPNRAFNYGYT
TRBJ1-2	TRBV12-5	ASGLVGGSPNYGYT
TRBJ1-5	TRBV19	ASSISPGRQPQH
TRBJ2-7	TRBV6-1	ASSELGAGVYEQY
TRBJ2-3	TRBV2	ASSDGGGGTDTQY
TRBJ2-1	TRBV11-2	ASCLPSSYNEQF
TRBJ1-4	TRBV4-1	ASSPLVATGQTNEKLF
TRBJ2-5	TRBV30	AWSVTGGALETQY
TRBJ2-7	TRBV4-1	ASSQEGLGPYEQY
TRBJ2-1	TRBV6-1	ASSEDVSSYNEQF
TRBJ2-2	TRBV19	ASSIWGGSDTGELF
TRBJ2-3	TRBV30	AWSVLGGDTQY
TRBJ1-2	TRBV30	AWSGLNYGYT
TRBJ2-3	TRBV7-8	ASSSSPFTDTQY
TRBJ2-5	TRBV6-5	ASSYSAGNQETQY
TRBJ2-3	TRBV9	ASSVGVSGGGADTQY
TRBJ1-5	TRBV27	ASSPGGGNQPQH
TRBJ1-6	TRBV11-2	ASSLEGTGTPSSYNSPLH
TRBJ2-1	TRBV9	ASSVGSYNEQF
TRBJ2-5	TRBV10-2	ASTPGGGEETQY
TRBJ2-7	TRBV29-1	SAWDRLYGEQY
TRBJ2-7	TRBV21-1	ASSGIPGTGTYEQY
TRBJ2-7	TRBV19	ASSPGTSYEQY
TRBJ2-7	TRBV10-3	AISESALTAGQY